The 22 T cell receptor beta chains in this list originate from one sample, sequenced in a study of T cell responses to AZD1222 COVID-19 vaccine. TCRdb keeps only in-frame clones here, not all; method: immunoSEQ multiplex PCR. The sample lists roughly 84,000 clones; approximately 83% were seen once. Sequenced material: peripheral blood, taken 28 days after the second AZD1222 dose. The receptor source for this set is an adult who received the AZD1222 COVID-19 vaccine.

The chain recombines TRBV30 with TRBJ2-5; D might be TRBD2 (7 bases). The CDR3 runs to 15 residues. Trimming removed 2 bases at V and 4 bases at J, with 17 bases between. CDR1 and CDR2 from the germline V gene are GTSNPN and SVGIG (reference sequence). The CDR3 nucleotides are TGTGCCTGGAGTCCAAGGGGGGGGTTGCGAGAGACCCAGTACTTC. This encodes CAWSPRGGLRETQYF.

The gene calls are TRBV25-1 and TRBJ2-3; 9 nucleotides align to TRBD2. After removal of 4 bases from V and 3 bases from J, the junction contained 11 bases not matched to a gene. The CDR3 runs to 17 residues. Per germline, CDR1 MGHDK and CDR2 SYGVNS. CDR3 sequence: CASSAPGGRGGTDTQYF. CDR3 DNA sequence: TGTGCCAGCAGTGCCCCCGGGGGGCGGGGGGGGACAGATACGCAGTATTTT.

This clone was detected once. The V and J genes are TRBV7-3 and TRBJ2-7; 7 positions agree with TRBD2. CDR3 length: 15 amino acids. CDR1 and CDR2 (germline): SGHTA, FQGTGA. Trimming took 3 bases from V and 2 from J; bases not matched to a gene: 7. The CDR3 sequence: CASSLGGGITYEQYF. CDR3 coding DNA: TGTGCCAGCAGCTTGGGCGGGGGAATAACCTACGAGCAGTACTTC.

V is TRBV21-1 and J is TRBJ2-7; the DNA was not used to check the table's D call, TRBD2. TRBV21-1 is marked as a pseudogene. This CDR3 is 18 amino acids long. CDR3 bases: TGTGCCAGCAGCAAAGCGCTTACGAGACGATGGACTCCCCTCGATCAGTACGTC. Protein sequence: CASSKALTRRWTPLDQYV.

The V gene is TRBV6-5, the J gene TRBJ2-5; the match to TRBD1 covers 9 bases. The CDR3 extends over 13 amino acids. Trimming removed 5 bases from V and 5 bases from J; junction bases left unmatched: 3. Germline V CDR1 and CDR2: MNHEY, SVGAGI. The CDR3: CASSTGGGETQYF. In nucleotides, the CDR3 is TGTGCCAGCAGTACAGGGGGCGGGGAGACCCAGTACTTC.

The V call is TRBV12-5, the J call TRBJ1-5; tentatively, D is TRBD1 (5 bases). V was cut by 7 bases and J by 1 base, with 17 bases left in between. CDR1 is LGHNT, CDR2 FRNRAP, per germline. There are 16 residues in the CDR3. This CDR3 is CASVGLWGTSNQPQHF. CDR3 DNA: TGTGCTAGTGTTGGGCTATGGGGCACGAGCAATCAGCCCCAGCATTTT.

The gene calls are TRBV7-2 and TRBJ2-7; 8 bases fit TRBD1. The CDR3 extends over 15 amino acids. Germline V gives CDR1 SGHTA, CDR2 FQGNSA. V lost 4 bases to trimming and J lost 2 bases; unmatched junction nucleotides: 7. CDR3 sequence reads: CASSSRTGRTYEQYF. The CDR3 DNA reads as TGTGCCAGCAGCTCTCGGACAGGGAGAACCTACGAGCAGTACTTC.

This clone appeared once. The chain combines TRBV5-1 with TRBJ1-4; 7 bases fit TRBD1. The CDR3 extends over 15 amino acids. V was clipped by 1 base and J by 6 bases; unmatched bases: 6. Per germline, CDR1 SGHRS and CDR2 YFSETQ. This chain's CDR3 is CASSLNGDSHEKLFF. As DNA, the CDR3 is TGCGCCAGCAGCTTGAATGGGGACAGCCATGAAAAACTGTTTTTT.

The J gene is TRBJ1-1, the V gene TRBV4-2; unclear D gene. The V gene's germline CDR1 is LGHNA and CDR2 YNFKEQ. The ends were cut back, 1 base at V and 1 base at J, with 13 bases in the middle. The CDR3 spans 16 residues. CDR3: CASSQVNRQRNTEAFF. CDR3 bases: TGTGCCAGCAGCCAAGTAAATCGGCAGCGGAACACTGAAGCTTTCTTT.

This clone has just a few counts. Here the CDR3 DNA reads TGTGCCAGCAGCTTAGAGGGACGGTCACCCCTCCACTTT. Protein: CASSLEGRSPLHF. The V gene is TRBV7-9, the J gene TRBJ1-6, with a tentative D call TRBD1 (5 bases). This CDR3 has 13 residues. V was clipped by 1 base and J by 10 bases, with 8 bases between them. Germline CDR1 and CDR2: SEHNR and FQNEAQ (reference sequence).

This chain connects TRBV28 to TRBJ2-3, with 14 bases identical to TRBD2. From germline, CDR1 is MDHEN and CDR2 SYDVKM. The CDR3 runs 18 residues. The trim removed 2 bases at V and 0 bases at J, leaving 4 bases unmatched. The CDR3: CASSLGLAGGQSTDTQYF. The CDR3 nucleotides read TGTGCCAGCAGTTTAGGACTAGCGGGGGGTCAAAGCACAGATACGCAGTATTTT.

This clone was found a few times. J is TRBJ2-2 and V is TRBV9, with 10 bases aligning to TRBD1. The CDR3 spans 15 residues. The V gene's germline CDR1 is SGDLS and CDR2 YYNGEE. The V gene end was trimmed by 0 bases and the J gene end by 5 bases; junction bases not matched to a gene: 1. The CDR3, as DNA: TGTGCCAGCAGCGTAGGGGACAGGGGTACCGGGGAGCTGTTTTTT. Protein sequence: CASSVGDRGTGELFF.

The rearrangement links TRBV11-2 to TRBJ2-2; a possible D gene is TRBD2 (5 bases). This CDR3 has 15 amino acids. V lost 5 bases and J lost 2, with 12 bases in between. CDR1 and CDR2 (germline): SGHAT, FQNNGV. DNA for the CDR3: TGTGCCAGCAGCCCTCCCGGACTCAACACCGGGGAGCTGTTTTTT. It encodes CASSPPGLNTGELFF.

This chain connects TRBV10-3 to TRBJ2-3; D is uncertain. CDR1 is ENHRY and CDR2 is SYGVKD in the germline V gene. V was trimmed by 0 bases and J by 13 bases, leaving 17 bases between them. CDR3 size: 14 residues. CDR3 in DNA: TGTGCCATCAGTGAGTCCCCAGGCGAGAGGCTCGAGTATTTT. This sequence encodes CAISESPGERLEYF.

This chain joins TRBV9 and TRBJ2-1; 11 bases map to TRBD2. The CDR3 runs 18 residues. CDR1 and CDR2 (germline): SGDLS, YYNGEE. V gave up 3 bases and J gave up 5 bases; unmatched junction bases: 13. Here the CDR3 reads CASSASGRLAGGNNEQFF. The CDR3 DNA is TGTGCCAGCAGCGCTAGCGGGCGGCTAGCGGGAGGAAACAATGAGCAGTTCTTC.

V is TRBV7-2 and J is TRBJ2-5; tentative D call: TRBD2 (5 bases). V was trimmed by 2 bases and J by 5 bases, leaving 12 bases between them. CDR1 is SGHTA and CDR2 is FQGNSA in the germline V gene. The CDR3 spans 14 residues. The CDR3 coding sequence is TGTGCCAGCAGCTTATCTGGGAGTAGGGAGACCCAGTACTTC. This sequence encodes CASSLSGSRETQYF.

This chain joins TRBV4-1 and TRBJ1-4, with D perhaps TRBD1 (5 bases). The ends were cut back, 1 base at V and 3 bases at J, with 9 bases in the middle. The CDR3 loop spans 15 amino acids. CDR1 is MGHRA and CDR2 is YSYEKL in the germline V gene. This CDR3 is CASSQGGDPNEKLFF. As DNA, the CDR3 is TGCGCCAGCAGCCAAGGGGGGGATCCTAATGAAAAACTGTTTTTT.

This clone is a singleton in its sample. This sequence joins TRBV11-3 and TRBJ1-3; TRBD1 aligns across 9 bases. With 5 bases clipped from V and 2 bases from J, the junction kept 7 bases outside the gene matches. The V gene's germline CDR1 is SGHNT and CDR2 YENEEA. The CDR3 has 16 residues. The CDR3 DNA reads TGTGCCAGCAGCATTGGAACAGGGGGCACTGGAAACACCATATATTTT. Protein sequence: CASSIGTGGTGNTIYF.

This chain joins TRBV5-1 and TRBJ2-2; 8 bases map to TRBD1. The length of the CDR3 is 17 residues. The V gene's germline CDR1 is SGHRS and CDR2 YFSETQ. V shed 6 bases, J shed 2 bases, and the junction held 12 bases outside the gene matches. CDR3 nucleotides: TGCGCCAGCACACCTATCCCAGGGGGCGGAAACACCGGGGAGCTGTTTTTT. Translated, it gives CASTPIPGGGNTGELFF.

This chain links TRBV19 with TRBJ2-7; D is uncertain. V shed 10 bases and J shed 3 bases, with 4 bases lying between them. Germline V gene sequence: CDR1 LNHDA, CDR2 SQIVND (reference sequence). CDR3 size: 9 residues. CDR3 sequence: CATDYEQYV. The CDR3, as DNA: TGTGCCACCGACTACGAGCAGTACGTC.

The rearrangement links TRBV5-4 to TRBJ1-1, with D tentatively TRBD1 (5 bases). The CDR3 is 17 residues long. Trimming shortened V by 0 bases and J by 1 base, and 16 bases separated the two germline ends. The germline V gene has CDR1 SGHNT and CDR2 YYREEE (reference sequence). In DNA form, the CDR3 reads TGTGCCAGCAGCTTGGGGGGCCGGGGGGGTGCGAACACTGAAGCTTTCTTT. It translates to CASSLGGRGGANTEAFF. Full variable domain (rest looked up from reference TRBV5-4 and TRBJ1-1): ETGVTQSPTHLIKTRGQQVTLRCSSQSGHNTVSWYQQALGQGPQFIFQYYREEENGRGNFPPRFSGLQFPNYSSELNVNALELDDSALYLCASSLGGRGGANTEAFFGQGTRLTVV.

This clone was detected only once. The chain links TRBV6-6 to TRBJ2-1; the D gene could be TRBD1 or TRBD2 (6 bases each). Trimming removed 5 bases from V and 7 bases from J, with 15 bases in between. Germline values: CDR1 MNHNY, CDR2 SVGAGI (reference sequence). The CDR3 runs 14 residues. CDR3 coding DNA: TGTGCCAGCAGTAGCTTACAGGGAGGAAATGAGCAGTTCTTC. Protein sequence: CASSSLQGGNEQFF.